Shown below are 16 T cell receptor beta chains from a single sample sequenced in a study of cytomegalovirus exposure and HLA in healthy donors. The study ran its PCR with 60 Vbeta and 13 Jbeta primers. Data came from immunoSEQ multiplex PCR; TCRdb stores just in-frame clones and leaves some out. The data show approximately 150,000 clones, roughly three quarters seen once. The sequenced material came from PBMCs. Receptor source: a man aged 18 to 35 in good health and CMV-seropositive.

The V and J genes are TRBV12-5 and TRBJ1-1; maybe TRBD1 (5 bases). CDR3 size: 13 residues. From germline, CDR1 is LGHNT and CDR2 FRNRAP. Trimming removed 5 bases from V and 8 bases from J, with 15 bases in between. CDR3 region: CASGPGLPIEAFF. In DNA form, the CDR3 reads TGTGCTAGTGGTCCGGGACTGCCCATAGAAGCTTTCTTT.

The chain carries TRBV7-9 and TRBJ1-2, with D maybe TRBD1 (5 bases). The CDR3 runs to 15 residues. V lost 5 bases and J lost 4, with 17 bases in between. Germline V gene sequence: CDR1 SEHNR, CDR2 FQNEAQ (reference sequence). The DNA for the CDR3 is TGTGCCAGCAGCATCATTGACAGACGATCCTATGGCTACACCTTC. This translates into CASSIIDRRSYGYTF. Looking up the rest from reference TRBV7-9 and TRBJ1-2 gives the full variable domain: DTGVSQNPRHKITKRGQNVTFRCDPISEHNRLYWYRQTLGQGPEFLTYFQNEAQLEKSRLLSDRFSAERPKGSFSTLEIQRTEQGDSAMYLCASSIIDRRSYGYTFGSGTRLTVV.

This rearrangement joins TRBV30 to TRBJ1-5, with TRBD1 as a possible D gene (6 bases). Trimming cost V 5 bases and J 1 base, with 9 bases left between them. The CDR3 is 13 residues long. Germline values: CDR1 GTSNPN, CDR2 SVGIG (reference sequence). In DNA form, the CDR3 reads TGTGCCTGGTCGGGACAAAGCAATCAGCCCCAGCATTTT. Protein product: CAWSGQSNQPQHF.

This chain links TRBV5-6 with TRBJ2-1; 10 positions match TRBD2. Trimming at V came to 4 bases and at J to 6 bases, leaving 7 bases not matched to a gene. The CDR3 has 15 amino acids. CDR1 and CDR2 from the germline V gene are SGHDT and YYEEEE. CDR3 nucleotide sequence: TGTGCCAGCAGCCCCCTAGCGGGGGCCGTCAATGAGCAGTTCTTC. Its protein product is CASSPLAGAVNEQFF.

The V call is TRBV4-1, the J call TRBJ1-1; 7 nucleotides match TRBD1. The CDR3 contains 15 residues. Germline V gene data show CDR1 as MGHRA and CDR2 as YSYEKL. V trimming: 0 bases; J trimming: 3 bases; junction bases outside the gene matches: 4. The CDR3 DNA follows: TGCGCCAGCAGCCAAGATTTGGGGACAGACACTGAAGCTTTCTTT. Protein product: CASSQDLGTDTEAFF.

This clone was seen a single time. The J gene is TRBJ1-1, the V gene TRBV7-6; D is ambiguous. Looked up from germline, CDR1 is SGHVS and CDR2 is FNYEAQ. The CDR3 contains 13 residues. V lost 5 bases and J lost 1, with 8 bases in between. CDR3 DNA: TGTGCCAGCAGCCGAGATGAGAACACTGAAGCTTTCTTT. This gives the protein CASSRDENTEAFF.

The chain links TRBV7-9 to TRBJ2-1; 10 bases align to TRBD1. The CDR3 is 16 amino acids. Per germline, CDR1 SEHNR and CDR2 FQNEAQ (reference sequence). V lost 2 bases to trimming and J lost 2 bases; unmatched junction nucleotides: 3. In nucleotides, the CDR3 is TGTGCCAGCAGCTTAAGAGGACAGGGGGCCTACAATGAGCAGTTCTTC. This translates into CASSLRGQGAYNEQFF.

This clone has a single count. This chain uses TRBV27 with TRBJ1-1; D remains ambiguous. The germline CDR1 and CDR2 sequences are MNHEY and SMNVEV (reference sequence). Trimming took off 3 bases at V and 1 base at J, with 6 bases between the two ends. CDR3 length equals 13 residues. CDR3 region: CASSLAENTEAFF. The CDR3 region has the DNA TGTGCCAGCAGTTTGGCCGAGAACACTGAAGCTTTCTTT.

The V gene is TRBV2, the J gene TRBJ2-1; tentative D call: TRBD2 (5 bases). Between the trimmed V and J ends, which lost 6 bases and 9 bases, there was a span of 12 bases. In germline, CDR1 is SNHLY, CDR2 FYNNEI. The CDR3 covers 12 residues. CDR3 sequence reads: CASRKLGTEQFF. DNA for the CDR3: TGTGCCAGCAGAAAACTAGGTACTGAGCAGTTCTTC.

J is TRBJ1-2 and V is TRBV5-1, with 9 bases aligning to TRBD1. Trimming took 4 bases from V and 5 from J; bases not matched to a gene: 9. CDR3 length: 15 residues. Germline values: CDR1 SGHRS, CDR2 YFSETQ. CDR3 amino acids: CASSPGQGFGYGYTF. In DNA, the CDR3 is TGCGCCAGCAGCCCGGGACAGGGTTTCGGATATGGCTACACCTTC.

The chain couples TRBV13 to TRBJ2-3, with 10 bases lining up with TRBD1. The length of the CDR3 is 15 residues. Germline lookup yields CDR1 PRHDT and CDR2 FYEKMQ (reference sequence). V lost 5 bases and J lost 5; bases outside the gene matches: 7. The CDR3 coding sequence is TGTGCCAGCAGCGACCGGGACAGGGGTGGAGATACGCAGTATTTT. Its translation is CASSDRDRGGDTQYF.

This clone was detected once. An end of the junction differs from the germline gene, which may be a read error. The chain has TRBV29-1 and TRBJ1-6, with D possibly TRBD1 on 5 matching bases. The CDR3 runs to 10 residues. Looked up from germline, CDR1 is SQVTM and CDR2 is ANQGSEA. CDR3 sequence (DNA): TGCAGCGTTCCAGGCAGGGCTGTCAGATTT. It specifies CSVPGRAVRF.

This chain joins TRBV10-3 and TRBJ1-3; 8 nucleotides agree with TRBD1. The germline CDR1 and CDR2 sequences are ENHRY and SYGVKD. Unmatched junction bases numbered 1, after V lost 6 bases and J lost 0 bases. This CDR3 region has 14 residues. The CDR3, as DNA: TGTGCCATCAGAACAGGGGGCTCTGGAAACACCATATATTTT. The encoded protein is CAIRTGGSGNTIYF.

The rearrangement joins TRBV30 to TRBJ1-1; TRBD1 is a possible D gene (6 bases). Trimming stripped 2 bases from V and 7 bases from J, with 14 bases between. The CDR3 is 13 residues long. Germline values: CDR1 GTSNPN, CDR2 SVGIG (reference sequence). The CDR3 is CAWSLTGQGEAFF. CDR3 in DNA: TGTGCCTGGAGTCTCACAGGGCAGGGTGAAGCTTTCTTT.

This clone was recorded a few times. The genes are TRBV30 and TRBJ2-3; 7 bases match TRBD2. Germline V lookup: CDR1 GTSNPN, CDR2 SVGIG (reference sequence). After removal of 3 bases from V and 7 bases from J, the junction contained 16 bases not matched to a gene. CDR3 length: 16 amino acids. CDR3 DNA: TGTGCCTGGAGGGGGGGGGAGGAGCCCGAGGGATATACGCAGTATTTT. It is translated as CAWRGGEEPEGYTQYF. Using reference TRBV30 and TRBJ2-3 for the parts outside the CDR3, the full variable domain is SQTIHQWPATLVQPVGSPLSLECTVEGTSNPNLYWYRQAAGRGLQLLFYSVGIGQISSEVPQNLSASRPQDRQFILSSKKLLLSDSGFYLCAWRGGEEPEGYTQYFGPGTRLTVL.

This clone was detected only a few times. This sequence joins TRBV6-1 and TRBJ2-7; 8 nucleotides agree with TRBD2. This CDR3 comprises 13 residues. J lost 5 bases, V lost 11 bases, and 11 bases had no gene match. Per the germline V gene, CDR1 is MNHNS and CDR2 is SASEGT. As DNA, the CDR3 is TGTGCCGATGGCCGGGAGGGGTCCCACGAGCAGTACGTC. Translated, it gives CADGREGSHEQYV.